This is a list of T cell receptor beta chains from one sample in a study of spatial heterogeneity in lung cancer. TCRdb ran MiXCR on the 5' RACE reads and lists one entry per CDR3 protein. The repertoire includes under 30,000 distinct CDR3 sequences, approximately 3% of them detected once, and around 28% sits in the top ten. The sample in question was PBMCs, obtained at surgery. Receptors were obtained from a female donor with early-stage non-small cell lung cancer. Each CDR3 is given with its conserved first and last residue. The order of the fields is CDR3 DNA, CDR3 protein, J gene, V gene, clone size, D gene. The D gene is left open where the match is weak. Size tells how often a clone was seen (once, few, many) or the class of an expanded clone, and some rows leave it out.

cdr3_nt: TGTGCCAGCAGCCAAGAGGCGGGAAATGAGCAGTTCTTC; cdr3_aa: CASSQEAGNEQFF; j_call: TRBJ2-1; v_call: TRBV3-1; clone_size: many; d_call: NA
cdr3_nt: TGTGCTAGTGGCACGGGGGGCTACAATGAGCAGTTCTTC; cdr3_aa: CASGTGGYNEQFF; j_call: TRBJ2-1; v_call: TRBV12-5; clone_size: many; d_call: TRBD2
cdr3_nt: TGTGCCAGCAGCCAACAAGGACTAGGGAATTACAATGAGCAGTTCTTC; cdr3_aa: CASSQQGLGNYNEQFF; j_call: TRBJ2-1; v_call: TRBV14; clone_size: many; d_call: TRBD2
cdr3_nt: TGCAGCGTTGAGGAGGGGGGCTCGGGCACCGGGGAGCTGTTTTTT; cdr3_aa: CSVEEGGSGTGELFF; j_call: TRBJ2-2; v_call: TRBV29-1; clone_size: medium-sized; d_call: NA
cdr3_nt: TGTGCCAGCAGTTTCGGACAGGGAGTGGATACGCAGTATTTT; cdr3_aa: CASSFGQGVDTQYF; j_call: TRBJ2-3; v_call: TRBV27; clone_size: many; d_call: TRBD1
cdr3_nt: TGCAGCGTTCAGGGTATGAACACTGAAGCTTTCTTT; cdr3_aa: CSVQGMNTEAFF; j_call: TRBJ1-1; v_call: TRBV29-1; clone_size: many; d_call: NA
cdr3_nt: TGCGCCAGCAGTGATTATGGGACCGGGGAGCTGTTTTTT; cdr3_aa: CASSDYGTGELFF; j_call: TRBJ2-2; v_call: TRBV10-1; clone_size: NA; d_call: NA
cdr3_nt: TGTGCCACCAGTGATTTGCACTGCCCGGACCCCTACGAGCAGTACTTC; cdr3_aa: CATSDLHCPDPYEQYF; j_call: TRBJ2-7; v_call: TRBV24-1; clone_size: many; d_call: NA
cdr3_nt: TGTGCCAGCAGTTCCGGACAGGGGACCTACGAGCAGTACTTC; cdr3_aa: CASSSGQGTYEQYF; j_call: TRBJ2-7; v_call: TRBV6-5; clone_size: many; d_call: TRBD1
cdr3_nt: TGCGCCAGCAGCTTGGAGCTAGGGTCCTATAATTCACCCCTCCACTTT; cdr3_aa: CASSLELGSYNSPLHF; j_call: TRBJ1-6; v_call: TRBV5-1; clone_size: many; d_call: NA
cdr3_nt: TGTGCCAGCAGTTTTTTCGCTAGCGGGGGGGAGCAGTTCTTC; cdr3_aa: CASSFFASGGEQFF; j_call: TRBJ2-1; v_call: TRBV12-3/TRBV12-4; clone_size: NA; d_call: TRBD2
cdr3_nt: TGTGCCAGCAGCCCGTGGGCGACGAGGGGACCCCAAGAGACCCAGTACTTC; cdr3_aa: CASSPWATRGPQETQYF; j_call: TRBJ2-5; v_call: TRBV5-5; clone_size: NA; d_call: NA
cdr3_nt: TGCGCCAGCAGCCAGCCGGGACAGGGGTCCTGGTACGAGCAGTACTTC; cdr3_aa: CASSQPGQGSWYEQYF; j_call: TRBJ2-7; v_call: TRBV4-1; clone_size: many; d_call: TRBD1
cdr3_nt: TGTGCCAGCAGAAGGACAGGGTTTAACGAGCAGTACTTC; cdr3_aa: CASRRTGFNEQYF; j_call: TRBJ2-7; v_call: TRBV7-2; clone_size: many; d_call: TRBD1
cdr3_nt: TGCAGTGCCGCTGGTGGAGCGGGAGTCACGTACAATGAGCAGTTCTTC; cdr3_aa: CSAAGGAGVTYNEQFF; j_call: TRBJ2-1; v_call: TRBV20-1; clone_size: NA; d_call: TRBD2
cdr3_nt: TGCAGTGCCGCGGAGGGACTAGCGCTCATCTATGAGCAGTTCTTC; cdr3_aa: CSAAEGLALIYEQFF; j_call: TRBJ2-1; v_call: TRBV20-1; clone_size: few; d_call: TRBD2
cdr3_nt: TGTGCCAGCAGTCGAACAGGGTCAGGTGGCTACACCTTC; cdr3_aa: CASSRTGSGGYTF; j_call: TRBJ1-2; v_call: TRBV28; clone_size: many; d_call: NA
cdr3_nt: TGCAGTGCTAGTTCTCCTCGATCGGCTAATACGCAGTATTTT; cdr3_aa: CSASSPRSANTQYF; j_call: TRBJ2-3; v_call: TRBV20-1; clone_size: few; d_call: NA
cdr3_nt: TGTGCCAGCAGCTTAGCGGGTAGTGGAAACAATGAGCAGTTCTTC; cdr3_aa: CASSLAGSGNNEQFF; j_call: TRBJ2-1; v_call: TRBV7-9; clone_size: many; d_call: NA
cdr3_nt: TGTGCCAGCGGGTTGGAGACAGCGAGAGCCAAAAACATTCAGTACTTC; cdr3_aa: CASGLETARAKNIQYF; j_call: TRBJ2-4; v_call: TRBV2; clone_size: many; d_call: NA
cdr3_nt: TGTGCCAGCAGTTTGGTGAGCACCGGGGAGCTGTTTTTT; cdr3_aa: CASSLVSTGELFF; j_call: TRBJ2-2; v_call: TRBV12-3/TRBV12-4; clone_size: NA; d_call: NA
cdr3_nt: TGTGCCAGCAGCTTGCTGGGACAGGGGAATTCACCCCTCCACTTT; cdr3_aa: CASSLLGQGNSPLHF; j_call: TRBJ1-6; v_call: TRBV5-6; clone_size: many; d_call: TRBD1
cdr3_nt: TGTGCCAGTAGTATTGGCGGTAATGAGCAGTTCTTC; cdr3_aa: CASSIGGNEQFF; j_call: TRBJ2-1; v_call: TRBV19; clone_size: many; d_call: NA
cdr3_nt: TGTGCCAGCAGCTTAGTGGGACAGGGGAACGAGCAGTACTTC; cdr3_aa: CASSLVGQGNEQYF; j_call: TRBJ2-7; v_call: TRBV7-9; clone_size: many; d_call: TRBD1
cdr3_nt: TGTGCCAGCAGCCAAGGGACTCAAGAGACCCAGTACTTC; cdr3_aa: CASSQGTQETQYF; j_call: TRBJ2-5; v_call: TRBV3-1; clone_size: many; d_call: NA
cdr3_nt: TGTGCTAGCAGCTTAGCTGGCGGGCCCTCCTACGAGCAGTACTTC; cdr3_aa: CASSLAGGPSYEQYF; j_call: TRBJ2-7; v_call: TRBV7-7; clone_size: many; d_call: NA
cdr3_nt: TGTGCCAGTTCCCAAGGGACTAGCGGGAGAATGTCCAACGTCCTGACTTTC; cdr3_aa: CASSQGTSGRMSNVLTF; j_call: TRBJ2-6; v_call: TRBV19; clone_size: NA; d_call: TRBD2
cdr3_nt: TGTGCCATCAGTGAGTCGCTAGCGGGAGCCCAAGAGACCCAGTACTTC; cdr3_aa: CAISESLAGAQETQYF; j_call: TRBJ2-5; v_call: TRBV10-3; clone_size: many; d_call: TRBD2
cdr3_nt: TGTGCCAGTTCGGACAGGGTGACCTCACCCCTCCACTTT; cdr3_aa: CASSDRVTSPLHF; j_call: TRBJ1-6; v_call: TRBV12-3/TRBV12-4; clone_size: many; d_call: TRBD1
cdr3_nt: TGCGCCAGCAGCCAAGTATGGGACATGCAGACCCAGTACTTC; cdr3_aa: CASSQVWDMQTQYF; j_call: TRBJ2-5; v_call: TRBV4-1; clone_size: many; d_call: NA
cdr3_nt: TGCGCCAGCAGCTTGGCTGGAGGGGAGACCCAGTACTTC; cdr3_aa: CASSLAGGETQYF; j_call: TRBJ2-5; v_call: TRBV5-1; clone_size: many; d_call: NA
cdr3_nt: TGTGCCAGCAGTCCGGACAGGCGCACAGATACGCAGTATTTT; cdr3_aa: CASSPDRRTDTQYF; j_call: TRBJ2-3; v_call: TRBV27; clone_size: many; d_call: TRBD1
cdr3_nt: TGTGCCAGCAGCTTGCGACAGGGGGTCCAAGAGACCCAGTACTTC; cdr3_aa: CASSLRQGVQETQYF; j_call: TRBJ2-5; v_call: TRBV5-6; clone_size: NA; d_call: TRBD1
cdr3_nt: TGTGCCAGCAGTGGAACAGGGTATGATACGCAGTATTTT; cdr3_aa: CASSGTGYDTQYF; j_call: TRBJ2-3; v_call: TRBV2; clone_size: many; d_call: NA
cdr3_nt: TGTGCCAGCAGCTTGGCCGGAGTTCGCTACGAGCAGTACTTC; cdr3_aa: CASSLAGVRYEQYF; j_call: TRBJ2-7; v_call: TRBV5-6; clone_size: many; d_call: NA
cdr3_nt: TGTGCCAGCTATCGGAGGGGTGGAGGGGCCAACGTCCTGACTTTC; cdr3_aa: CASYRRGGGANVLTF; j_call: TRBJ2-6; v_call: TRBV5-4; clone_size: few; d_call: NA
cdr3_nt: TGCAGTGCTAGAGATTCCGTGGGACTAGCGGTTTCCTACAATGAGCAGTTCTTC; cdr3_aa: CSARDSVGLAVSYNEQFF; j_call: TRBJ2-1; v_call: TRBV20-1; clone_size: many; d_call: TRBD2